This T cell receptor (beta chain) was identified in a study of T cell changes during pregnancy in multiple sclerosis. Trimming left V 6 bases short and J 6 bases short, with 17 bases between. The CDR3 consists of 14 residues. Germline CDR1 reads PRHDT; CDR2 reads FYEKMQ (reference sequence). Clones were sequenced by immunoSEQ multiplex PCR, and TCRdb holds only the in-frame ones, with some missing. Seen here are 30,000 to 40,000 clones, 89% observed once, and the top ten hold 5% to 7.5%. This specimen consisted of CD8+ T cells from peripheral blood mononuclear cells, obtained in the second trimester of pregnancy. V is TRBV13 and J is TRBJ1-2; D possibly corresponds to TRBD1 (6 bases). The source is a female donor with multiple sclerosis, enrolled in a pregnancy study. The CDR3 here is CASSTTGRGDGYTF. The DNA for the CDR3 is TGTGCCAGCAGTACTACAGGGCGAGGGGATGGCTACACCTTC.